The 3 T cell receptor beta chains reported below all come from one sample, sequenced in a study of cytomegalovirus exposure and HLA in healthy donors. The PCR used 60 Vbeta and 13 Jbeta primers. Only in-frame clones appear in the TCRdb table, and some are missing; sequencing was by immunoSEQ multiplex PCR. This table holds under 50,000 clones. What was sequenced was PBMCs. The origin of the receptors is a male donor in good health and CMV-seronegative.

The chain carries TRBV4-1 and TRBJ2-2; TRBD1 agrees at 7 bases. Trimming removed 0 bases from V and 6 bases from J; junction bases left unmatched: 7. Looked up from germline, CDR1 is MGHRA and CDR2 is YSYEKL. CDR3 length: 16 residues. CDR3 amino acids: CASSQEQGEKAGELFF. CDR3 nucleotides: TGCGCCAGCAGCCAAGAGCAGGGGGAGAAGGCCGGGGAGCTGTTTTTT.

This sequence joins TRBV25-1 and TRBJ1-1, with 10 nucleotides matching TRBD1. The ends lost 2 bases at V and 6 bases at J; junction bases unmatched: 6. Germline loops: CDR1 MGHDK, CDR2 SYGVNS. The CDR3 is 15 amino acids. DNA of the CDR3: TGTGCCAGCAGTGAACAAACCGGGACAGGGGCTGAAGCTTTCTTT. Encoded protein: CASSEQTGTGAEAFF.

This chain uses TRBV18 with TRBJ2-3; perhaps TRBD2 as D (5 bases). V lost 2 bases and J lost 3, with 9 bases in between. The CDR3 has 14 amino acids. The germline gives CDR1 KGHSH, CDR2 LQKENI. The CDR3 nucleotides are TGTGCCAGCTCACCAACCGGGATGACAGATACGCAGTATTTT. This translates into CASSPTGMTDTQYF.